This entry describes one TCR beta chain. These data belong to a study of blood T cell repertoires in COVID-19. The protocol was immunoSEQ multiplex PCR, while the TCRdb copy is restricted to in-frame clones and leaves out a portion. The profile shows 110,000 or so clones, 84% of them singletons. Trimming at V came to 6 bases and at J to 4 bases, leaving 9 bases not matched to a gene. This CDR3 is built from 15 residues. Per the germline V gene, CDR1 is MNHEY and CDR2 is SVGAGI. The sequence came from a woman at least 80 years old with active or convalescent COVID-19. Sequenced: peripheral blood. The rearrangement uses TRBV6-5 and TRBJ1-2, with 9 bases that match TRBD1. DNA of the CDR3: TGTGCCAGCAGCGAGGGAACAGGGGGCCCCTATGGCTACACCTTC. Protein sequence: CASSEGTGGPYGYTF.